This T cell receptor beta chain was documented in a study of vaccination effects on CD4 cells after COVID-19 (dated by TCRdb to the early 2020s). About the full investigation: Each participant got two doses of an mRNA SARS-CoV-2 vaccine, either BNT162b2 or mRNA-1273. The study compared SARS-CoV-2 spike-specific CD4+ TCR repertoires before and after mRNA vaccination in COVID-19 convalescent patients and infection-naive vaccine recipients. A total of 9 to 11 COVID-19 convalescent patients and 4 SARS-CoV-2-naive healthy vaccine recipients were included in the full study. The Oncomine TCR Beta short-read assay on an Illumina iSeq 100 was used to sequence cultures from other donors in the study. Summary of the overall study and its limitations: The study was limited by a small number of convalescent patients and lacked early post-infection timepoints. In healthy vaccine recipients, vaccine-induced clones were almost all SARS-CoV-2 mono-reactive, with only 1 of 255 cross-reactive with common cold coronaviruses. Clones induced by infection and clones induced by vaccination both contracted markedly at late timepoints after vaccination, which fits with T cell responses waning over time.

The ViraFEST assay stimulated PBMC with viral peptide pools and then used TCR sequencing to identify antigen-specific CD4+ T cell clonotypes by expansion. After less than 13 days of culture, CD4+ T cells were isolated with the EasySep CD4+ T cell isolation kit. Negative nucleocapsid antibody results before and after vaccination confirmed that the healthy vaccine recipients had no prior SARS-CoV-2 infection. Some 2 million PBMC per well were cultured in IMDM with about 5.1% human AB serum, 8.5 to 10 IU/ml IL-2 and gentamicin, plus 10 ug/ml peptides. Half of the culture medium was replaced with fresh IL-2-containing medium on days 3 and 7. Unless noted otherwise, every peptide stimulation condition was grown in triplicate wells. PBMC were separated from whole blood using Ficoll-Paque Plus gradient centrifugation and were then either cryopreserved at -140C or used fresh. The overlapping peptide pools covered the spike proteins of SARS-CoV-2 as well as those of the common cold coronaviruses HCoV-NL63, HCoV-OC43 and HCoV-229E. The QIAamp micro DNA kit was used to extract genomic DNA from the cultured CD4+ T cells.

This clone has only a few counts. The clone's antigen remains unknown. No per-base quality is available; no much larger clone lies one base away. The library relied on the immunoSEQ multiplex PCR assay. DNA from the cultured, isolated CD4+ T cells was subjected to TCR beta CDR3 sequencing. For the original study's pipeline: Non-productive TCR sequences were discarded, and reads were trimmed to the CDR3 region, with only CDR3s of 7 or more amino acids retained. Antigen-specific clonotypes were identified using the MANAFEST web app by comparison of expansion in peptide wells against reference cultures. Positive clones required FDR<0.05 expansion versus reference and all other wells, odds ratio above 5, and frequency above 0.1% in two replicate wells. Clonotypes significantly expanded in SARS-CoV-2 spike wells and in at least one common cold coronavirus spike condition were defined as cross-reactive. Using the stringdist R package, CDR3 similarity was measured by Levenshtein distance, and unrooted trees were constructed with ape in R 3.6.1. Not all clones reach the TCRdb copy of this immuneACCESS table, which keeps in-frame sequences only. Checked studies attribute under half of the gap to unresolved V genes and leave the rest unexplained. That table gives V, J and clone size, and the DNA gave D and trimming. The sample table records about 55,000 clones; roughly two thirds of these occur just once. Of the sample, approximately 16% falls within the top ten clones.

V is clipped by 2 bases and J by 4 bases, and the sequence between their germline boundaries is 12 bases long. The cysteine opens and the phenylalanine closes a CDR3 of 14 amino acids. This entry keeps only the CDR3 DNA: 42 bases, framed from base 1. CDR1 and CDR2 are read off the germline V gene (reference sequence) as SEHNR and FQNEAQ. The chain couples TRBV7-9 to TRBJ2-7, with the identity of the D gene unclear. This TCR was recovered from a human donor who received a COVID-19 vaccine. Sequenced material: CD4+ T cells from PBMCs cultured with SARS-CoV-2 spike peptides, taken before COVID-19 vaccination. The cell subset or site label on this specimen signifies: SARS-CoV-2 spike overlapping peptide pool stimulation. This receptor has the CDR3 CASSLKAELYEQYF. The DNA is as follows: TGTGCCAGCAGCTTAAAGGCTGAGCTTTACGAGCAGTACTTC.